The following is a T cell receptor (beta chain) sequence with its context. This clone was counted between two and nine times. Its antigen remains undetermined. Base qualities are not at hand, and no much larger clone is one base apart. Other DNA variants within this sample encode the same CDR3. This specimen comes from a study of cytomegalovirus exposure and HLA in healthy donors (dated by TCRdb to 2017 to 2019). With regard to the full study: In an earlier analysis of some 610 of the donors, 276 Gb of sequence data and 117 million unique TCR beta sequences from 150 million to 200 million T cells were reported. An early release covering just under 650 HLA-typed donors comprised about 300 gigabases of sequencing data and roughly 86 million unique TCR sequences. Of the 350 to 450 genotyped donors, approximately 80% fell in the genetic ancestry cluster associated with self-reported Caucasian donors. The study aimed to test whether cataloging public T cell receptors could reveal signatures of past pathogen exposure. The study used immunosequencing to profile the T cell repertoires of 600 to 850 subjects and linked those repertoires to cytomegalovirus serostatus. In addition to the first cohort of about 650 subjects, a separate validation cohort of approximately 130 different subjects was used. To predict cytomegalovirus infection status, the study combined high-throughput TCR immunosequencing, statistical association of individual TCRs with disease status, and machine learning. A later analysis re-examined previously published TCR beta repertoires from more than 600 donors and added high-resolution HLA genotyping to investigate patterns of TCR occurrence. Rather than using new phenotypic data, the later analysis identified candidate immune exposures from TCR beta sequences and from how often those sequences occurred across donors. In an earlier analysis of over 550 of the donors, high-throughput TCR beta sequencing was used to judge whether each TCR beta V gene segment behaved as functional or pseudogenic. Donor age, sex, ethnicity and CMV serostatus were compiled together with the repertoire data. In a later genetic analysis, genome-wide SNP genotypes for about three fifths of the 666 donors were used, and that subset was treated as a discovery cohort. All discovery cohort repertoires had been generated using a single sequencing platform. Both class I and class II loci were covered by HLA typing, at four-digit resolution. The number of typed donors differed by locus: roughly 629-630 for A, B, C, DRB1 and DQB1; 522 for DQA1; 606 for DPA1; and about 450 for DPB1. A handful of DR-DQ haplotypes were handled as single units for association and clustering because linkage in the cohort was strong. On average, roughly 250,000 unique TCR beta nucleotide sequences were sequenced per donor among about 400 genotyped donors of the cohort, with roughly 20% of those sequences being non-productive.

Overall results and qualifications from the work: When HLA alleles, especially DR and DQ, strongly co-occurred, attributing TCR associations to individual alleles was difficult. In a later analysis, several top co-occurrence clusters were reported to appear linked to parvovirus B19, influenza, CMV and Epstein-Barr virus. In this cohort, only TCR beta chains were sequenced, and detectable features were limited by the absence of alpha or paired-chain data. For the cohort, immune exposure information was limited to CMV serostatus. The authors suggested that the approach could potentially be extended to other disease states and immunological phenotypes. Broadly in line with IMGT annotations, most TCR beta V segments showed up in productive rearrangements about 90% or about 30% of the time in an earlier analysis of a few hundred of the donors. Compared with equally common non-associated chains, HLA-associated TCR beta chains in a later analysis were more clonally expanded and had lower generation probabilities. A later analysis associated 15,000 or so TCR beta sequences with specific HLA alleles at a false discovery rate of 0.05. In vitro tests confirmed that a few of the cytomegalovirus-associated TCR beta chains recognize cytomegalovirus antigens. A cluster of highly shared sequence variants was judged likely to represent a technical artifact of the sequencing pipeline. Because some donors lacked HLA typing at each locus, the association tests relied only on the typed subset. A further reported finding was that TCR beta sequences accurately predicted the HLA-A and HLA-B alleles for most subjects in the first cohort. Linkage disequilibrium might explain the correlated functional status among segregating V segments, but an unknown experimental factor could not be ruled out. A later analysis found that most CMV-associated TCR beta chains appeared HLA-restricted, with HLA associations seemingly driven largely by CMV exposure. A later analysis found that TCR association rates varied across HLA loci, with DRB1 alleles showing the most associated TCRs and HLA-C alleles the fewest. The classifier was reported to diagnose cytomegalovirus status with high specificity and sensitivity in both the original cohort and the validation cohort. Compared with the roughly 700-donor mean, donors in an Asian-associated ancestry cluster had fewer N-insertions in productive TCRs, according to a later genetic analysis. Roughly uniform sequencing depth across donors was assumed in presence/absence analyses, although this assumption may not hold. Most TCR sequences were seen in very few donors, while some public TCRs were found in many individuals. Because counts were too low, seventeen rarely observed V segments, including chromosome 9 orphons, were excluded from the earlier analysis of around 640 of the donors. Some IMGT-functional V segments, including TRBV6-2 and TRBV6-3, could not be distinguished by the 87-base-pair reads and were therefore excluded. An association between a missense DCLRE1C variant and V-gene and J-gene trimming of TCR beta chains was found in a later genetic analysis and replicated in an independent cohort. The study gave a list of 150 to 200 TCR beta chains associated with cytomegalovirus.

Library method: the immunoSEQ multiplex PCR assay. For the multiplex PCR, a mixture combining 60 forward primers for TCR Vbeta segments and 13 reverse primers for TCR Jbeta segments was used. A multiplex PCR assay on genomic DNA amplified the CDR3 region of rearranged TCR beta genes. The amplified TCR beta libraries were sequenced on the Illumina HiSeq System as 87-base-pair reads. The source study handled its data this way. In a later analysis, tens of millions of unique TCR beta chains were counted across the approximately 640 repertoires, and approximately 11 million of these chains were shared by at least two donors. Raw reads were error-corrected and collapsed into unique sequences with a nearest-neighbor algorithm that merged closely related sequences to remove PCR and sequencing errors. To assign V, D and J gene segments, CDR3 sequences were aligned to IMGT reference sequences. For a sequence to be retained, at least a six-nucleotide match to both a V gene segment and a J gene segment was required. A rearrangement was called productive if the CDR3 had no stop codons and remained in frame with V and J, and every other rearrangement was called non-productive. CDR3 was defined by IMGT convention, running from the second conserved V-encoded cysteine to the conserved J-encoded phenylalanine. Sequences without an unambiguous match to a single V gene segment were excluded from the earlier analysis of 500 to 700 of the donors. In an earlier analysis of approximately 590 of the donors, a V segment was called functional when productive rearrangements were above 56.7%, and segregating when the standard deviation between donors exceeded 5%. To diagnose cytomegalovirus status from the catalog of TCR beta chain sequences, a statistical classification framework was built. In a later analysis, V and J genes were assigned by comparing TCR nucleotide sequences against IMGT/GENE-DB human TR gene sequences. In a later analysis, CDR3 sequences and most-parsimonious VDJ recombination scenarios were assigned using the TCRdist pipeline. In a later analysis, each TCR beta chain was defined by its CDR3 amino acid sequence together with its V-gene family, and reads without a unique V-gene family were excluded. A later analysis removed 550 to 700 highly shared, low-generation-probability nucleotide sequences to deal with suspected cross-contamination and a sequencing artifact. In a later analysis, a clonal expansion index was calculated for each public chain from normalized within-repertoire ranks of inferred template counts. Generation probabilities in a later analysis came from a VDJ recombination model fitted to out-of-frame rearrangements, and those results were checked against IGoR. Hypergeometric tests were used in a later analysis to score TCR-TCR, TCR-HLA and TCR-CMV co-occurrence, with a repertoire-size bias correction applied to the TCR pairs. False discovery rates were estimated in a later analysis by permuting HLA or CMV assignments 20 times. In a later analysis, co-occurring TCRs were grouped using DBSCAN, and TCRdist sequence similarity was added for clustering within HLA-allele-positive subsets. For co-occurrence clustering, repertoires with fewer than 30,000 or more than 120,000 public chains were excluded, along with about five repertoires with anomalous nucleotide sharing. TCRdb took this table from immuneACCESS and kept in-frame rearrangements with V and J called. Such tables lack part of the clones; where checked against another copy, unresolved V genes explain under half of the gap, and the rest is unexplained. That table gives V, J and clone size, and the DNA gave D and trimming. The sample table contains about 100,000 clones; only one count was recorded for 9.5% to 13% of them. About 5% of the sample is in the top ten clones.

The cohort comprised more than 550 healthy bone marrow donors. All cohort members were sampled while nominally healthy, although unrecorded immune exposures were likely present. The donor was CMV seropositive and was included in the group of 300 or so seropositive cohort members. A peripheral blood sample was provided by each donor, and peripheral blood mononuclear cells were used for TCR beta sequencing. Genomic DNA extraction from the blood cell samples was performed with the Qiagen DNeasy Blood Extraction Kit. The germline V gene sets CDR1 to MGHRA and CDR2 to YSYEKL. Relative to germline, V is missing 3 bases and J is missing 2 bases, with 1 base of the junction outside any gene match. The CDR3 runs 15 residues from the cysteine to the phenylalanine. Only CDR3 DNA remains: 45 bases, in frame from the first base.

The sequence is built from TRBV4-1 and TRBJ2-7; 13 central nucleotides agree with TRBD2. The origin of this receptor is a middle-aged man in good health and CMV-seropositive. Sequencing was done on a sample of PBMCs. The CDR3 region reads CASSHGTSGTYEQYF. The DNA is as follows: TGCGCCAGCAGCCACGGGACTAGCGGGACCTACGAGCAGTACTTC.